This TCR beta chain was documented in a study of cytomegalovirus exposure and HLA in healthy donors. About this clone itself: Its antigen remains unknown.

General observations from the study: Researchers reported from a later analysis that most CMV-associated TCR beta chains appeared HLA-restricted. Common viral pathogens (according to a later analysis) appeared linked to several of the most significant clusters.

Each donor's status was that of a healthy bone marrow donor. Researchers ran the PCR with 60 Vbeta and 13 Jbeta primers. Using immunoSEQ multiplex PCR, the repertoire was profiled, and TCRdb retains in-frame clones only, with some absent. The sample lists roughly 110,000 clones, around 64% occurring once. Trimming left V 0 bases short and J 0 bases short, with 13 bases between. The CDR3 consists of 17 residues. The germline gives CDR1 SGHRS, CDR2 YFSETQ. The TCR sequence derives from a man younger than 40 in good health and CMV-seropositive. The sequenced sample was PBMCs. The J gene is TRBJ1-5, the V gene TRBV5-1; D perhaps matches TRBD1 (5 bases). The CDR3 sequence: CASSLEGVGYSNQPQHF. The CDR3 DNA reads TGCGCCAGCAGCTTGGAAGGGGTCGGCTATAGCAATCAGCCCCAGCATTTT. The full variable domain, its missing parts supplied by reference TRBV5-1 and TRBJ1-5, is KAGVTQTPRYLIKTRGQQVTLSCSPISGHRSVSWYQQTPGQGLQFLFEYFSETQRNKGNFPGRFSGRQFSNSRSEMNVSTLELGDSALYLCASSLEGVGYSNQPQHFGDGTRLSIL.